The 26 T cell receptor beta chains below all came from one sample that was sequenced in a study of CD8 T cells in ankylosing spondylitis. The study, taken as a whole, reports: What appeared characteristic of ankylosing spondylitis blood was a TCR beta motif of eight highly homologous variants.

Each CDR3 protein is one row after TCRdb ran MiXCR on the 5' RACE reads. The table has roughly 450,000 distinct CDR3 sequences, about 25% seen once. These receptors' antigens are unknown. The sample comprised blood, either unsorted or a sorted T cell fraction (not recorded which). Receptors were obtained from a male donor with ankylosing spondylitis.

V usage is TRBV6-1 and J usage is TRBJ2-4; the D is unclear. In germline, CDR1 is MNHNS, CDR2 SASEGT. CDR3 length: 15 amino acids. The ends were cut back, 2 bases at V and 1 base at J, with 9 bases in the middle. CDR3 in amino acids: CASSEMRQAKNIQYF. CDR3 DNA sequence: TGTGCCAGCAGTGAAATGAGGCAGGCCAAAAACATTCAGTACTTC.

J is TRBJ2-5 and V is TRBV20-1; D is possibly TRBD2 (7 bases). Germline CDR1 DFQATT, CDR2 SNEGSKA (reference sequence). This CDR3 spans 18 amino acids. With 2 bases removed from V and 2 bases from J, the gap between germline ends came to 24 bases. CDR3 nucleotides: TGCAGTGCTAGACCCCGGGGGGAAGCGGGACACCTACAAGAGACCCAGTACTTC. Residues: CSARPRGEAGHLQETQYF.

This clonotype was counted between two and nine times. The CDR3 DNA reads as TGCGCCAGCAGCTTGAAACAGGGGGTGAACACTGAAGCTTTCTTT. This gives the protein CASSLKQGVNTEAFF. The genes are TRBV5-1 and TRBJ1-1; TRBD1 agrees at 8 bases. The CDR3 totals 15 residues. V dropped 1 base and J dropped 0; count of bases not matched to a gene: 2. Germline CDR1 reads SGHRS; CDR2 reads YFSETQ. Combining the CDR3 with reference TRBV5-1 and TRBJ1-1 gives the whole variable domain KAGVTQTPRYLIKTRGQQVTLSCSPISGHRSVSWYQQTPGQGLQFLFEYFSETQRNKGNFPGRFSGRQFSNSRSEMNVSTLELGDSALYLCASSLKQGVNTEAFFGQGTRLTVV.

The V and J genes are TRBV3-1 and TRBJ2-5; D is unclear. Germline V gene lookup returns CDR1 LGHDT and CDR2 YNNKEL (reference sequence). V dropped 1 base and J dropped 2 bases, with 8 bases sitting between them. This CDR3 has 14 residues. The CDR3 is CASSQVRRQETQYF. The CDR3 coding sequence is TGTGCCAGCAGCCAAGTCCGCAGGCAAGAGACCCAGTACTTC.

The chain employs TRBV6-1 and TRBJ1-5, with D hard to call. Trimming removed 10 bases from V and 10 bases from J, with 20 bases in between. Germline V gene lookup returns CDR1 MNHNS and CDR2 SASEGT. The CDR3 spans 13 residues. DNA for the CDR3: TGTGCCACCTTAGGACGGCTGCCGGGACCCCAGCATTTT. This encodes CATLGRLPGPQHF.

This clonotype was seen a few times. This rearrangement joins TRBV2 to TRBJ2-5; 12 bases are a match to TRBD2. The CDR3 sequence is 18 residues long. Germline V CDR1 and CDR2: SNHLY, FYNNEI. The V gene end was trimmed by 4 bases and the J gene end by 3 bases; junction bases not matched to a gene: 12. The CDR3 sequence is CASSGPSSGRAWEETQYF. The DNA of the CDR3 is TGTGCCAGCAGTGGTCCTTCTAGCGGGAGGGCCTGGGAAGAGACCCAGTACTTC.

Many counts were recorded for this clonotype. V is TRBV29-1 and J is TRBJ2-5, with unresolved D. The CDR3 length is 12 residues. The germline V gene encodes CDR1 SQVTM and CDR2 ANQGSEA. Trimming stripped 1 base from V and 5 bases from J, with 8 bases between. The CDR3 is CSVEVARETQYF. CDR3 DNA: TGCAGCGTTGAAGTTGCGCGGGAGACCCAGTACTTC.

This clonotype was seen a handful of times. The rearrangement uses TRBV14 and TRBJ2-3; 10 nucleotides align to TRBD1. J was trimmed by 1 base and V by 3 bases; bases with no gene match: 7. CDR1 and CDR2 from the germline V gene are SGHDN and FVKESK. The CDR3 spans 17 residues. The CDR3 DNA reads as TGTGCCAGCAGCCAGAGACAGGGGGCCTTGGGCACAGATACGCAGTATTTT. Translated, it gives CASSQRQGALGTDTQYF.

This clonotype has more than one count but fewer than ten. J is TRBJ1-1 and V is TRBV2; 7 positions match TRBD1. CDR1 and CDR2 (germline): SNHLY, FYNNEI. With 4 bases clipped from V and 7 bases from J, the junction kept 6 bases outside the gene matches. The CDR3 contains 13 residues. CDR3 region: CASSVKRTGEAFF. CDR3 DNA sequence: TGTGCCAGCAGTGTAAAAAGGACAGGTGAAGCTTTCTTT.

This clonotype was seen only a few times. The chain's CDR3 is CATSDPGTSGRTGELFF. DNA for the CDR3: TGTGCCACCAGTGATCCTGGGACTAGCGGGAGGACCGGGGAGCTGTTTTTT. This chain connects TRBV24-1 to TRBJ2-2, with 15 positions matching TRBD2. CDR3 length equals 17 residues. Germline assignment: CDR1 KGHDR and CDR2 SFDVKD. V lost 3 bases, J lost 5 bases, and 3 bases stayed unmatched.

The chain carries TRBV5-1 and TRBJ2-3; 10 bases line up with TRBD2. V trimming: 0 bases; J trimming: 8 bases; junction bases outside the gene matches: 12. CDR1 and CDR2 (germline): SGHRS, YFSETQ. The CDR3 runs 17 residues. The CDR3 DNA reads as TGCGCCAGCAGCTTGGCCAAAGCGGGAGGGCCCCAAGGTACGCAGTATTTT. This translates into CASSLAKAGGPQGTQYF.

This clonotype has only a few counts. CDR3 in amino acids: CASSYLEPTNEQFF. CDR3 nucleotides: TGTGCCAGCAGTTACCTGGAGCCTACCAATGAGCAGTTCTTC. J is TRBJ2-1 and V is TRBV6-2 or TRBV6-3, with unresolved D. The CDR3 is 14 amino acids. Trimming removed 2 bases from V and 6 bases from J, with 11 bases in between. Germline assignment: CDR1 MNHEY and CDR2 SVGEGT.

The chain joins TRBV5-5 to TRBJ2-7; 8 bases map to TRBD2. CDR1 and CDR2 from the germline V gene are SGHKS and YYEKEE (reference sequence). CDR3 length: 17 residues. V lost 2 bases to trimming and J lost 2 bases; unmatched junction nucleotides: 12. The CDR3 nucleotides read TGTGCCAGCAGCTTCATCGTTTCCGAGCGGGGGACCTACGAGCAGTACTTC. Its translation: CASSFIVSERGTYEQYF.

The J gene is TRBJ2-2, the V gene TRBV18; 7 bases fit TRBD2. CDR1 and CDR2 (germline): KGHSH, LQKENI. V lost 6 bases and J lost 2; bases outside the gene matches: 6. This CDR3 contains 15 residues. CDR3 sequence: CASSRSSGNTGELFF. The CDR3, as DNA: TGTGCCAGCTCCCGATCTAGCGGAAACACCGGGGAGCTGTTTTTT.

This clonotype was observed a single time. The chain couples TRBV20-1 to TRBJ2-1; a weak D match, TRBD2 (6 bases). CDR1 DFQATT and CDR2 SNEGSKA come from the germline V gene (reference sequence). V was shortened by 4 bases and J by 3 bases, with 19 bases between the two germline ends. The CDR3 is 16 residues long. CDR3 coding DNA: TGCAGTGCTATCCCCCATATAGCGGCACACTACAATGAGCAGTTCTTC. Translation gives CSAIPHIAAHYNEQFF.

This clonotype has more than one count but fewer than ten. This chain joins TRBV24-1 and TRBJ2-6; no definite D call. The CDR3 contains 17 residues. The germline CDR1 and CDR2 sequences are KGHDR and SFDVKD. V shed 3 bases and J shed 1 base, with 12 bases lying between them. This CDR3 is CATSDPPAASGANVLTF. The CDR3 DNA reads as TGTGCCACCAGTGATCCCCCGGCAGCATCTGGGGCCAACGTCCTGACTTTC.

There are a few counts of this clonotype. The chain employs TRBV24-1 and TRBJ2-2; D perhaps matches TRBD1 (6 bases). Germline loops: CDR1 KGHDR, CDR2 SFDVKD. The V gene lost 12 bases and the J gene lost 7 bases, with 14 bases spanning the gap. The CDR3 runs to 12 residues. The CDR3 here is CASGEGGGELFF. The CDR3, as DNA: TGTGCCTCAGGGGAAGGAGGCGGGGAGCTGTTTTTT.

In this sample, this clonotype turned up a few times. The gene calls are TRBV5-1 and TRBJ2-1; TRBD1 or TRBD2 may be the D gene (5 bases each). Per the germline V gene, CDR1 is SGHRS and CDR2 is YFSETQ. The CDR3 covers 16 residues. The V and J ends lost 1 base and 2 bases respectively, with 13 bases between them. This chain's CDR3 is CASSLLPGPTYNEQFF. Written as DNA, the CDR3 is TGCGCCAGCAGCTTGCTCCCGGGACCTACCTACAATGAGCAGTTCTTC.

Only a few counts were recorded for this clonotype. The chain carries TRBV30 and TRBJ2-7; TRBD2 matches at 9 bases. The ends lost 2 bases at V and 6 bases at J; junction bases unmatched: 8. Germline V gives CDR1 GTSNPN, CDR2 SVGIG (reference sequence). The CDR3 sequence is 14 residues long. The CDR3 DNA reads TGTGCCTGGAGTACCCTGGCGGGAGGGCTCGAGCAGTACTTC. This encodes CAWSTLAGGLEQYF.

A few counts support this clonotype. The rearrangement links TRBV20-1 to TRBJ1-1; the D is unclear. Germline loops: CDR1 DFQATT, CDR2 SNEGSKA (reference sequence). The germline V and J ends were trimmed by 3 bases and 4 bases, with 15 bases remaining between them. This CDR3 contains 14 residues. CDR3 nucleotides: TGCAGTGCTAGGCCCGGAGGAGGGTTCACTGAAGCTTTCTTT. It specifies CSARPGGGFTEAFF.

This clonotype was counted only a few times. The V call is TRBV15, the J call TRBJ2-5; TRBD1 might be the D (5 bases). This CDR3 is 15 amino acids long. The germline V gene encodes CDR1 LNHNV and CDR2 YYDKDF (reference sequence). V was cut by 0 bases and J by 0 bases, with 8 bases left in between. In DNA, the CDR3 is TGTGCCACCAGCAGAGAAGGGGTGTACCAAGAGACCCAGTACTTC. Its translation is CATSREGVYQETQYF.

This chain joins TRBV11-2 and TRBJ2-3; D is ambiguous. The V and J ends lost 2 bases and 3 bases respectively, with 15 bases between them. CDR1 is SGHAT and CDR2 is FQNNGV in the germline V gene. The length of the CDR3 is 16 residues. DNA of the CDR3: TGTGCCAGCAGCTTACTAACCCCCTGGGATACAGATACGCAGTATTTT. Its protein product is CASSLLTPWDTDTQYF.

This CDR3 reads CASSEGLTGVLGELFF. In nucleotides, the CDR3 is TGTGCCAGCAGTGAAGGCTTGACAGGGGTTTTGGGGGAGCTGTTTTTT. The chain carries TRBV6-1 and TRBJ2-2; 8 positions match TRBD1. Germline CDR1 MNHNS, CDR2 SASEGT. V lost 1 base and J lost 8; bases outside the gene matches: 9. The CDR3 length is 16 residues.

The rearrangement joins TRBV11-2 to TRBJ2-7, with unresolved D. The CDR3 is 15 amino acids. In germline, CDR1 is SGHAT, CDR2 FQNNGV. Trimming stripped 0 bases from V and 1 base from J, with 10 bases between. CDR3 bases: TGTGCCAGCAGCTTAGAGCAGACGCCATCCTACGAGCAGTACGTC. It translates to CASSLEQTPSYEQYV.

As DNA, the CDR3 is TGTGCTAGTGGTTTGGTACAAGGGACGGCTAGCACAGATACGCAGTATTTT. It encodes CASGLVQGTASTDTQYF. The gene calls are TRBV12-5 and TRBJ2-3; perhaps D is TRBD1 or TRBD2 (5 bases each). From germline, CDR1 is LGHNT and CDR2 FRNRAP. The CDR3 covers 17 residues. V was shortened by 0 bases and J by 0 bases, with 13 bases between the two germline ends.

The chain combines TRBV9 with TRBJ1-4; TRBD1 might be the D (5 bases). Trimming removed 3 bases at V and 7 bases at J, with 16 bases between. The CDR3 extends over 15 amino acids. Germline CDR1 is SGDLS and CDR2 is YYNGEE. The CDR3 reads CASSGSGGSGEKLFF. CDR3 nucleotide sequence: TGTGCCAGCAGCGGATCCGGGGGGTCGGGTGAAAAACTGTTTTTT.